Sequencing of this T cell receptor beta chain was carried out in a study of T cells after yellow fever vaccination. Study observations and caveats: A weaker but faster secondary response was observed, peaking on day 5 versus 15. Shared CD4/CD8 clonotypes were a small share, likely from convergent recombination.

Template-switching 5'RACE yielded the TCR cDNA; a universal primer site and UMIs were added in the process. MiXCR was run by TCRdb on the 5' RACE reads, yielding one entry per CDR3 protein. The sample includes 300,000 to 400,000 distinct CDR3 sequences, 8.5% to 9% of them seen just once. CDR1 is SQVTM and CDR2 is ANQGSEA in the germline V gene. CDR3 size: 11 residues. The V and J ends lost 7 bases and 11 bases respectively, with 17 bases between them. This clonotype was recorded many times. Antigen specificity is unknown. The chain uses TRBV29-1 and TRBJ1-1, with no clear D. This clonotype was sampled from a man aged 18 to 30 who received the YFV17D yellow fever vaccine. The input for sequencing was PBMCs, taken on the day of the first yellow fever vaccination. Here the CDR3 DNA reads TGCAGCGCGGTAGTTCTGGCTCGGGCTTTCTTT. It codes for CSAVVLARAFF. Full variable domain (missing parts from reference TRBV29-1 and TRBJ1-1): SAVISQKPSRDICQRGTSLTIQCQVDSQVTMMFWYRQQPGQSLTLIATANQGSEATYESGFVIDKFPISRPNLTFSTLTVSNMSPEDSSIYLCSAVVLARAFFGQGTRLTVV.